What follows are 6 T cell receptor beta chains derived from one specimen sequenced in a study of blood T cell repertoires in COVID-19. Only in-frame clones appear in the TCRdb table, and some are missing; sequencing was by immunoSEQ multiplex PCR. The sample records about 300,000 clones, more than 75% being singletons. Material: PBMCs or T cells enriched from blood (not recorded which). Receptors originate from a man aged 30 to 39 who had recovered from COVID-19.

The chain employs TRBV29-1 and TRBJ1-2, with TRBD1 identical over 9 bases. CDR3 length: 18 residues. V dropped 0 bases and J dropped 3; count of bases not matched to a gene: 14. Per the germline V gene, CDR1 is SQVTM and CDR2 is ANQGSEA. This CDR3 is CSVEEQGAPHGPYYGYTF. Written as DNA, the CDR3 is TGCAGCGTTGAAGAACAGGGGGCCCCCCATGGGCCCTACTATGGCTACACCTTC.

This chain joins TRBV18 and TRBJ1-5; D call uncertain. V was trimmed by 3 bases and J by 4 bases, leaving 10 bases between them. The CDR3 is 14 amino acids. The germline V gene has CDR1 KGHSH and CDR2 LQKENI. The CDR3 is CASSPGLNNQPQHF. The CDR3 region has the DNA TGTGCCAGCTCACCCGGACTCAATAATCAGCCCCAGCATTTT.

The chain links TRBV28 to TRBJ2-5; 7 bases fit TRBD1. The CDR3 contains 14 residues. V lost 6 bases and J lost 5; bases outside the gene matches: 9. Germline CDR1 reads MDHEN; CDR2 reads SYDVKM. The CDR3 loop reads CASRRWTGGETQYF. The DNA of the CDR3 is TGTGCCAGCAGACGATGGACAGGTGGGGAGACCCAGTACTTC.

The chain joins TRBV24-1 to TRBJ2-3, with 7 positions matching TRBD1. Germline assignment: CDR1 KGHDR and CDR2 SFDVKD. V gave up 5 bases and J gave up 6 bases; unmatched junction bases: 16. The CDR3 totals 17 residues. For the CDR3, the DNA is TGTGCCACCAGTGGGGTCATTATAGGACAGGCGTCGGATACGCAGTATTTT. Translating it yields CATSGVIIGQASDTQYF.

This clone was recorded once. This chain joins TRBV10-3 and TRBJ1-2, with unresolved D. Trimming cost V 3 bases and J 8 bases, with 10 bases left between them. The CDR3 runs to 12 residues. The germline CDR1 and CDR2 sequences are ENHRY and SYGVKD. The CDR3 DNA sequence: TGTGCCATCAGTGACCTGGCCCTCGGCTACACCTTC. It codes for CAISDLALGYTF.

V and J are TRBV5-1 and TRBJ1-6; D uncertain. Germline values: CDR1 SGHRS, CDR2 YFSETQ. CDR3 size: 18 residues. V lost 4 bases and J lost 0, with 17 bases in between. Here the CDR3 reads CASSRPVGSSSYNSPLHF. Here the CDR3 DNA reads TGCGCCAGCAGCCGGCCCGTGGGTTCTAGCTCCTATAATTCACCCCTCCACTTT.